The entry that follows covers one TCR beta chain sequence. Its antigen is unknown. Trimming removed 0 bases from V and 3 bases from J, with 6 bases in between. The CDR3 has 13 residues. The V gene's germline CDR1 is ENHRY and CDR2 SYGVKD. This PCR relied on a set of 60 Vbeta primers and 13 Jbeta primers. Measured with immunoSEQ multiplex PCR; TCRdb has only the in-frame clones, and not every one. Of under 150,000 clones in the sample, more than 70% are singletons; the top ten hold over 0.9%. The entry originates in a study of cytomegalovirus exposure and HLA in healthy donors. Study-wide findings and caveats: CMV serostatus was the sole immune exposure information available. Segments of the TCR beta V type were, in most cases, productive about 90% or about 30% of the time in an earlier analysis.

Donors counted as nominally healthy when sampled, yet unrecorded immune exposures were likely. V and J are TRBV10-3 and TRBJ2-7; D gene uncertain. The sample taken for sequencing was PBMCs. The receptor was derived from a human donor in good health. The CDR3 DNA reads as TGTGCCATCAGTGAGTCCCCTCTCTACGAGCAGTACTTC. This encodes CAISESPLYEQYF.